What follows are 10 T cell receptor beta chains derived from one specimen sequenced in a study of patients and donors after allogeneic stem cell transplantation. One entry per CDR3 protein results from TCRdb running MiXCR on the RT-PCR reads. The sample holds 150,000 to 200,000 distinct CDR3 sequences, approximately 24% seen once. The sample comprised blood, either unsorted or a sorted T cell fraction (not recorded which). These receptors were taken from a human donor who was either an allogeneic HSCT recipient or a stem cell or donor lymphocyte infusion donor (not recorded which). It is not recorded whose cells these are; they may come from a transplant donor.

The chain couples TRBV18 to TRBJ1-1, with D hard to call. V was pared by 3 bases and J by 0 bases, with 14 bases between. Germline CDR1 and CDR2: KGHSH and LQKENI. CDR3 length equals 16 residues. CDR3 loop: CASSPFVVRLNTEAFF. The CDR3 DNA reads as TGTGCCAGCTCACCCTTCGTTGTTCGCTTGAACACTGAAGCTTTCTTT.

V usage is TRBV6-5 and J usage is TRBJ1-5; no clear D. Germline-derived CDR1 and CDR2 are MNHEY and SVGAGI. The CDR3 runs 13 residues. Trimming removed 5 bases at V and 6 bases at J, with 11 bases between. Here the CDR3 DNA reads TGTGCCAGCAGTGATTTCTGGGGTCAGCCCCAGCATTTT. It codes for CASSDFWGQPQHF.

This clonotype was recorded once. The rearrangement joins TRBV12-3 or TRBV12-4 to TRBJ1-4, with D possibly matching TRBD1 (5 bases). CDR3 length equals 13 residues. V shed 5 bases and J shed 7 bases, with 11 bases lying between them. The CDR3 nucleotides are TGTGCCAGCAGTGAGGGGAAGGGTGAAAAACTGTTTTTT. This gives the protein CASSEGKGEKLFF.

The rearrangement links TRBV5-1 to TRBJ1-1; no clear D. The germline V gene encodes CDR1 SGHRS and CDR2 YFSETQ. V was trimmed by 9 bases and J by 3 bases, leaving 15 bases between them. This CDR3 comprises 13 residues. The DNA of the CDR3 is TGCGCCACCTCCGTTTTGATGGACACTGAAGCTTTCTTT. This codes for CATSVLMDTEAFF.

This clonotype was found many times. This chain joins TRBV9 and TRBJ1-4, with D perhaps matching TRBD1 (6 bases). V lost 2 bases, J lost 7 bases, and 12 bases lay in between. The germline V gene encodes CDR1 SGDLS and CDR2 YYNGEE. CDR3 length: 14 residues. CDR3 sequence reads: CASSVRGYSEKLFF. The CDR3 nucleotides read TGTGCCAGCAGCGTCAGGGGATACTCTGAAAAACTGTTTTTT.

The CDR3 reads CASTGDGSGYTF. The CDR3 nucleotides are TGTGCCAGCACCGGAGACGGGAGTGGCTACACCTTC. J is TRBJ1-2 and V is TRBV7-9; no reliable D call. CDR3 length: 12 amino acids. CDR1 SEHNR and CDR2 FQNEAQ come from the germline V gene (reference sequence). The V and J ends lost 7 bases and 7 bases respectively, with 13 bases between them.

This clonotype was seen a handful of times. The chain couples TRBV5-1 to TRBJ1-4; no reliable D call. Per germline, CDR1 SGHRS and CDR2 YFSETQ. The CDR3 consists of 14 residues. V was shortened by 3 bases and J by 0 bases, with 6 bases between the two germline ends. CDR3 protein: CASSSGTTNEKLFF. The CDR3 DNA sequence: TGCGCCAGCAGCTCCGGGACAACTAATGAAAAACTGTTTTTT.

This clonotype occurred a few times. The CDR3 region is CAITRDGAYEQYF. The CDR3 coding sequence is TGTGCCATCACCCGGGACGGAGCCTACGAGCAGTACTTC. The chain employs TRBV10-3 and TRBJ2-7; possibly TRBD1 or TRBD2 for D (5 bases each). CDR3 length equals 13 residues. Trimming shortened V by 7 bases and J by 2 bases, and 12 bases separated the two germline ends. CDR1 is ENHRY, CDR2 SYGVKD, per germline.

This rearrangement joins TRBV7-9 to TRBJ1-1; no definite D call. In germline, CDR1 is SEHNR, CDR2 FQNEAQ (reference sequence). The CDR3 has 13 residues. V shed 5 bases and J shed 3 bases, with 10 bases lying between them. CDR3 bases: TGTGCCAGCAGCCCGGACCTGGACACTGAAGCTTTCTTT. Its protein product is CASSPDLDTEAFF.

In its sample, this clonotype was seen a few times. The chain employs TRBV6-6 and TRBJ2-7; the D gene could be TRBD1 or TRBD2 (5 bases each). Trimming cost V 5 bases and J 2 bases, with 10 bases left between them. CDR1 is MNHNY, CDR2 SVGAGI, per germline (reference sequence). The CDR3 contains 13 residues. The CDR3 DNA sequence: TGTGCCAGCAGTCCCGGGACGACCTACGAGCAGTACTTC. It codes for CASSPGTTYEQYF.